These 25 T cell receptor beta chains were sequenced from one sample in a study of blood T cell repertoires in COVID-19. Profiled with immunoSEQ multiplex PCR; TCRdb holds only in-frame clones, not every one. The table has just over 25,000 clones, 90% seen once; the top ten hold approximately 7.6%. Material for sequencing was peripheral blood. The receptor set was obtained from a human donor in a cohort sampled during active COVID-19.

V and J are TRBV25-1 and TRBJ2-3, with D possibly being TRBD2 (5 bases). V was clipped by 1 base and J by 3 bases, with 8 bases between them. The CDR3 runs to 14 residues. Germline lookup yields CDR1 MGHDK and CDR2 SYGVNS. The CDR3 is CASSESTGTDTQYF. For the CDR3, the DNA is TGTGCCAGCAGTGAATCAACGGGAACAGATACGCAGTATTTT.

The chain couples TRBV6-6 to TRBJ1-1, with 7 bases aligning to TRBD1. Germline V gene lookup returns CDR1 MNHNY and CDR2 SVGAGI (reference sequence). The CDR3 has 15 amino acids. Losses at the gene ends were 7 bases for V and 2 bases for J; bases not matched to a gene: 10. The CDR3 DNA is TGTGCCAGCAAGGAGACAGGGTTCGGTAACACTGAAGCTTTCTTT. Translated, it gives CASKETGFGNTEAFF.

This chain links TRBV21-1 with TRBJ2-7; the table calls TRBD1, which could not be checked here. TRBV21-1 is shown as a pseudogene. The CDR3 sequence is 13 residues long. The CDR3 nucleotides are TGTGCCAGCAGTAGAACGACAGGGGGAGAGCAGTACTTC. Translated: CASSRTTGGEQYF.

The chain recombines TRBV28 with TRBJ2-7; D is unresolved. Deletions cut 2 bases from V and 2 bases from J, with 19 bases between. The CDR3 is 17 residues long. Germline V CDR1 and CDR2: MDHEN, SYDVKM. CDR3 nucleotides: TGTGCCAGCAGTTTAACCCGTCGTCCGGTGTACCCCTACGAGCAGTACTTC. Translated, it gives CASSLTRRPVYPYEQYF.

The chain uses TRBV7-2 and TRBJ2-1, with D maybe TRBD2 (6 bases). The CDR3 loop spans 14 amino acids. The germline V gene has CDR1 SGHTA and CDR2 FQGNSA. The V gene lost 5 bases and the J gene lost 3 bases, with 11 bases spanning the gap. CDR3 region: CASSPPGLYNEQFF. Here the CDR3 DNA reads TGTGCCAGCAGCCCTCCGGGACTCTACAATGAGCAGTTCTTC.

The chain links TRBV21-1 to TRBJ2-6; TRBD1 is the table's D call and was not checked against the DNA. TRBV21-1 is noted as a pseudogene. The CDR3 totals 16 residues. The CDR3 region is CASSNEKGLGANVLTF. Here the CDR3 DNA reads TGTGCCAGCAGCAACGAAAAGGGGCTTGGGGCCAACGTCCTGACTTTC.

J is TRBJ1-6 and V is TRBV5-5; D uncertain. Germline lookup yields CDR1 SGHKS and CDR2 YYEKEE (reference sequence). V was shortened by 4 bases and J by 6 bases, with 14 bases between the two germline ends. The CDR3 runs to 15 residues. DNA of the CDR3: TGTGCCAGCAGCCGAGAGGGCAGGATTAATTCACCCCTCCACTTT. It codes for CASSREGRINSPLHF.

The CDR3 region is CASSLAQANTGELFF. CDR3 in DNA: TGTGCCAGCAGCTTGGCACAAGCGAACACCGGGGAGCTGTTTTTT. J is TRBJ2-2 and V is TRBV5-4; D gene ambiguous. V lost 0 bases and J 0 bases, leaving 6 bases between the germline ends. CDR3 length: 15 residues. Germline V gives CDR1 SGHNT, CDR2 YYREEE (reference sequence).

The chain recombines TRBV6-2 or TRBV6-3 with TRBJ2-1; 9 bases match TRBD2. The CDR3 is 16 amino acids. J lost 9 bases, V lost 2 bases, and 11 bases had no gene match. From germline, CDR1 is MNHEY and CDR2 SVGEGT. CDR3 residues: CASSYPAASGKGEQFF. CDR3 sequence (DNA): TGTGCCAGCAGTTACCCGGCGGCTAGCGGGAAGGGTGAGCAGTTCTTC.

The gene calls are TRBV5-4 and TRBJ1-1, with a weak D call TRBD1 (6 bases). The germline gives CDR1 SGHNT, CDR2 YYREEE (reference sequence). The CDR3 length is 15 residues. The germline V and J ends were trimmed by 4 bases and 2 bases, with 15 bases remaining between them. The CDR3 protein is CASSHSTGINTEAFF. The CDR3 DNA is TGTGCCAGCAGCCATAGTACAGGGATCAACACTGAAGCTTTCTTT. The full variable domain, its missing parts supplied by reference TRBV5-4 and TRBJ1-1, is ETGVTQSPTHLIKTRGQQVTLRCSSQSGHNTVSWYQQALGQGPQFIFQYYREEENGRGNFPPRFSGLQFPNYSSELNVNALELDDSALYLCASSHSTGINTEAFFGQGTRLTVV.

V is TRBV5-1 and J is TRBJ2-1; 11 bases match TRBD1. V lost 3 bases and J lost 6; bases outside the gene matches: 5. Germline lookup yields CDR1 SGHRS and CDR2 YFSETQ. This CDR3 is built from 15 residues. CDR3 coding DNA: TGCGCCAGCAGCTCGGGACAGGGGGTACCCAATGAGCAGTTCTTC. Translated: CASSSGQGVPNEQFF.

This chain joins TRBV7-8 and TRBJ2-5, with D possibly being TRBD1 (5 bases). CDR3 length: 14 amino acids. With 0 bases removed from V and 5 bases from J, the gap between germline ends came to 10 bases. Germline assignment: CDR1 SGHVS and CDR2 FQNEAQ. CDR3 residues: CASSLAGRGETQYF. In DNA form, the CDR3 reads TGTGCCAGCAGCTTAGCGGGTAGGGGTGAGACCCAGTACTTC.

This clone has more than one count but fewer than ten. The chain is built from TRBV12-5 and TRBJ2-1, with 7 nucleotides matching TRBD1. The V gene's germline CDR1 is LGHNT and CDR2 FRNRAP. The J segment lost 4 bases and the V segment lost 4 bases, leaving 1 base of the junction unmatched. The CDR3 spans 13 residues. The CDR3 nucleotides are TGTGCTAGTGGTTCGACAGGGTACAATGAGCAGTTCTTC. This sequence encodes CASGSTGYNEQFF.

This sequence joins TRBV6-1 and TRBJ2-6; 7 bases agree with TRBD1. In germline, CDR1 is MNHNS, CDR2 SASEGT. Trimming removed 1 base from V and 9 bases from J; junction bases left unmatched: 3. The CDR3 runs 14 residues. The CDR3 loop is CASSEGDSRNVLTF. The CDR3 DNA reads TGTGCCAGCAGTGAAGGGGACAGCCGCAACGTCCTGACTTTC.

This chain uses TRBV2 with TRBJ1-3; D is unresolved. Germline-derived CDR1 and CDR2 are SNHLY and FYNNEI. The V end was cut by 3 bases, the J end by 4 bases, with 4 bases between. CDR3 length: 12 amino acids. The CDR3 DNA sequence: TGTGCCAGCAGTGAGTCAGGAAACACCATATATTTT. It specifies CASSESGNTIYF.

V usage is TRBV18 and J usage is TRBJ2-2; D is perhaps TRBD2 (5 bases). The CDR3 is 15 residues long. V was trimmed by 5 bases and J by 6 bases, leaving 16 bases between them. Germline CDR1 is KGHSH and CDR2 is LQKENI. CDR3 in DNA: TGTGCCAGCTCAGATGCGGGCCCGATACCCGGGGAGCTGTTTTTT. Translated: CASSDAGPIPGELFF.

The chain links TRBV27 to TRBJ2-7; no definite D call. Germline CDR1 and CDR2: MNHEY and SMNVEV (reference sequence). CDR3 length equals 16 residues. Trimming removed 5 bases at V and 3 bases at J, with 20 bases between. The CDR3 region has the DNA TGTGCCAGCAGTCCGTCTCCGTCACAGAATCGCTACGAGCAGTACTTC. This sequence encodes CASSPSPSQNRYEQYF.

The V call is TRBV10-3, the J call TRBJ2-3, with TRBD2 matching 9 bases. Germline V gives CDR1 ENHRY, CDR2 SYGVKD. This CDR3 comprises 15 residues. J was trimmed by 3 bases and V by 0 bases; bases with no gene match: 1. CDR3 nucleotides: TGTGCCATCAGTGAGTCAGCGGGAGGAACAGATACGCAGTATTTT. This gives the protein CAISESAGGTDTQYF.

V usage is TRBV7-2 and J usage is TRBJ2-7, with a possible D match to TRBD2 (6 bases). Germline values: CDR1 SGHTA, CDR2 FQGNSA. CDR3 length: 16 residues. Trimming cost V 5 bases and J 2 bases, with 19 bases left between them. Written as DNA, the CDR3 is TGTGCCAGCAGCCGCGATTTAGCGGTTAGACCCTACGAGCAGTACTTC. Protein: CASSRDLAVRPYEQYF.

This chain joins TRBV6-5 and TRBJ1-4; 10 bases are shared with TRBD1. Germline CDR1 MNHEY, CDR2 SVGAGI. The CDR3 loop spans 15 amino acids. Losses at the gene ends were 6 bases for V and 8 bases for J; bases not matched to a gene: 9. The CDR3 nucleotides are TGTGCCAGCAGACCCCACGACAGGGGGCCCGAAAAACTGTTTTTT. Residues: CASRPHDRGPEKLFF.

The chain combines TRBV6-5 with TRBJ1-1, with a possible D match to TRBD1 (5 bases). V shed 6 bases and J shed 5 bases, with 19 bases lying between them. CDR3 length: 15 residues. Looked up from germline, CDR1 is MNHEY and CDR2 is SVGAGI. DNA for the CDR3: TGTGCCAGCAGACCCCCTGTAGGGGTTGGAACTGAAGCTTTCTTT. It yields the protein CASRPPVGVGTEAFF.

The genes are TRBV10-3 and TRBJ2-3; D perhaps matches TRBD1 (6 bases). The CDR3 runs 12 residues. Germline lookup yields CDR1 ENHRY and CDR2 SYGVKD. V lost 10 bases, J lost 2 bases, and 10 bases lay in between. The chain's CDR3 is CATKGDTDTQYF. The CDR3 nucleotides read TGTGCCACCAAGGGGGACACAGATACGCAGTATTTT.

V and J are TRBV5-4 and TRBJ1-1; tentatively, D is TRBD1 (6 bases). The ends were cut back, 3 bases at V and 0 bases at J, with 12 bases in the middle. This CDR3 is 15 amino acids long. Per germline, CDR1 SGHNT and CDR2 YYREEE (reference sequence). This CDR3 is CASSSQGKMNTEAFF. Written as DNA, the CDR3 is TGTGCCAGCAGCTCGCAGGGGAAAATGAACACTGAAGCTTTCTTT. The full variable domain, in which reference TRBV5-4 and TRBJ1-1 provide the parts outside the CDR3, is ETGVTQSPTHLIKTRGQQVTLRCSSQSGHNTVSWYQQALGQGPQFIFQYYREEENGRGNFPPRFSGLQFPNYSSELNVNALELDDSALYLCASSSQGKMNTEAFFGQGTRLTVV.

V gene TRBV7-9 combines with J gene TRBJ2-1; a possible D gene is TRBD1 (6 bases). V lost 1 base and J lost 3, with 10 bases in between. Germline assignment: CDR1 SEHNR and CDR2 FQNEAQ (reference sequence). The CDR3 is 15 amino acids. CDR3 coding DNA: TGTGCCAGCAGCTTAGGGCAGGGGATCTACAATGAGCAGTTCTTC. This translates into CASSLGQGIYNEQFF.

The rearrangement links TRBV6-5 to TRBJ2-1, with TRBD2 matching 16 bases. The J segment lost 13 bases and the V segment lost 10 bases, leaving 13 bases of the junction unmatched. CDR3 length: 15 amino acids. Per the germline V gene, CDR1 is MNHEY and CDR2 is SVGAGI. This CDR3 is CATGTGTSGRARQFF. In nucleotides, the CDR3 is TGTGCCACCGGGACCGGGACTAGCGGGAGGGCCCGACAGTTCTTC.